This T cell receptor (beta chain) was sequenced for a study of T-cell memory formation after mild COVID-19. Barcoded TCR alpha and TCR beta cDNA libraries with UMIs came from 5'RACE using constant-segment primers. TCRdb called the 5' RACE reads again in MiXCR, with one record for every CDR3 protein. The sample shows 250,000 to 350,000 distinct CDR3 sequences, around 15% of them seen only once. After removal of 8 bases from V and 1 base from J, the junction contained 3 bases not matched to a gene. The germline V gene has CDR1 SGHTA and CDR2 FQGNSA. CDR3 length equals 14 residues. This clonotype turned up a few times. Its antigen is still unknown. The study's findings and limits: Mostly located in CM and EM were contracting CD4+ clones, with contracting CD8+ clones located in EMRA. Contracting clones, day 15 to 85, had balanced CD4/CD8, and later expanders favored CD4+. Memory sampled before infection contained some responding clones, suggesting cross-reactive memory joined.

J is TRBJ2-2 and V is TRBV7-2; 8 bases agree with TRBD1. The specimen was PBMCs or a T cell subset sorted from them (not recorded which). This clonotype was sampled from a man younger than 30 who had mild COVID-19 (a few samples of this study predate the infection). Cell type and time point are not known. In nucleotides, the CDR3 is TGTGCCAGCCTAGGGACAGGGAACACCGGGGAGCTGTTTTTT. Translation: CASLGTGNTGELFF.